What follows describes a single T cell receptor beta chain. The antigen this receptor binds is unknown. No much larger clonotype is one base removed from it; base qualities were not supplied. A single peripheral blood draw of 90 to 150 mL on average was collected from each donor into heparinised tubes. Using a panel that included CD45RO, CCR7, CD25, CD127, CD95 and CD27, naive, central memory, regulatory and stem cell-like memory CD4+ T cells were sorted on a BD FACSAria II. Purity was above 95% for every sorted population. PBMCs were isolated right away by Lymphoprep density gradient centrifugation and were stained directly, without culture. Samples were stained and sorted in pairs, with one healthy donor and one patient per experiment, so that batch effects were minimized. Taken from the germline V gene (reference sequence), the CDR1 and CDR2 loops are GTSNPN and SVGIG. Trimming takes 4 bases off V and 8 bases off J; junction bases not matched to a gene: 4. CDR3 length: 13 amino acids, cysteine to phenylalanine. Here the CDR3 DNA is all that survives: 39 bases in frame from base 1.

The sample comes from a study of beta chain features in type 1 diabetes (dated by TCRdb to the late 2010s). About the full investigation: Mean age, gender distribution, total cell number and subset yield were not different between patients and healthy donors. Across all samples, 107,917,701 sorted cells were examined, and cell number per subset correlated strongly with RNA yield. In the study, recently diagnosed type 1 diabetes patients and matched healthy donors were compared on the TCRB repertoires of their sorted circulating CD4+ T cell subsets. Whereas all 28 donors provided naive and central memory subsets, regulatory and stem cell-like memory subsets were isolated from just 8 patients and about eight healthy donors.

Overall study results and their limits: Sequencing cDNA rather than genomic DNA could over-represent highly expressing activated cells, although activation and CD3 levels did not differ between groups. Type 1 diabetes patients showed a moderate but significant shortening of TCRB CDR3 length in all four CD4+ subsets. Fewer insertions and more nucleotide deletions at VDJ recombination sites were observed in patients with type 1 diabetes, implying thymic rearrangement abnormalities. Shorter templates might have been favored by PCR, but patient and control samples were amplified and corrected together, so both groups would have been affected equally by any skew. Only small numbers of individuals were included in the HLA sub-analyses, which left unresolved whether HLA type had any influence on TCRB rearrangement. The naive, central memory and regulatory TCRB repertoires appeared to resemble one another more closely among patients than among healthy donors.

The entire amount of isolated RNA was reverse transcribed using the High Capacity cDNA Reverse Transcription Kit, so the sequenced TCRB transcripts were expressed ones. Deep immunoSEQ sequencing was applied to naive, central memory and regulatory T cell samples, giving an average of around 4 million total reads per sample. Sorted cells were lysed in RLT buffer, and RNA was extracted using DNase-treated RNeasy Micro or Mini kits according to cell number. To prevent cross-contamination, every cell subset was processed on its own, while patient and healthy donor samples were processed together. TCRB sequences were amplified from cDNA with the immunoSEQ multiplex PCR, producing 87-bp fragments spanning the CDR3 region. Sequencing of the amplicons was done on the Illumina HiSeq platform. The original pipeline was this. PCR bias was corrected computationally using synthetic template baselines, and reads within Hamming distance 2 were collapsed, with unmergeable singletons discarded. Reads were aligned against IMGT to assign V, D and J genes, CDR3 length and insertions or deletions at six rearrangement sites. Clonotype counts were normalized to sorted cell number within each subset before computing true diversity and Gini coefficients with the tcR R package. The overlap coefficient, calculated on TCRB nucleotide sequences, was used to measure repertoire sharing. Here the immuneACCESS table is served through TCRdb, limited to in-frame sequences with V and J called. Missing clones are a known gap in these copies; in checked studies unresolved V genes cover under half, and the rest lacks a known reason. V and J calls and clone size are as listed in that table; D and trimming were resolved from the DNA. The sample data list 240,000 or so clones, and 25% to 30% of these were observed just once. The leading ten clones occupy roughly 4% of the sample.

The rearranged segments are TRBV30 and TRBJ1-6, and 8 junctional nucleotides match TRBD1. The sequenced material came from central memory CD4+ T cells from blood. The receptor was derived from a man between 25 and 39 years old in good health. The CDR3 region: CAWKGQADSPLHF. The bases are TGTGCCTGGAAGGGACAGGCCGATTCACCCCTCCACTTT.